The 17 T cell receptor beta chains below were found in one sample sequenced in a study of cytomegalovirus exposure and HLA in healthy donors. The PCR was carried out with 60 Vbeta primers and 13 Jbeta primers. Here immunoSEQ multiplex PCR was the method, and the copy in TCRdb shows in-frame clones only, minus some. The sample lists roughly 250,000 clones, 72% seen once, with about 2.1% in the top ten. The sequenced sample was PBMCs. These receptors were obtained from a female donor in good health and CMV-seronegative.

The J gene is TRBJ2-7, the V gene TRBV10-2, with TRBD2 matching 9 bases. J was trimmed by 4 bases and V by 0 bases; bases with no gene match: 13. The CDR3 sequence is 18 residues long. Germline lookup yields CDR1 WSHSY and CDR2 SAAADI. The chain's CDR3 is CASSESTLGTSRKYEQYF. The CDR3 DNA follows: TGCGCCAGCAGTGAGTCGACTTTAGGGACTAGCAGAAAGTACGAGCAGTACTTC.

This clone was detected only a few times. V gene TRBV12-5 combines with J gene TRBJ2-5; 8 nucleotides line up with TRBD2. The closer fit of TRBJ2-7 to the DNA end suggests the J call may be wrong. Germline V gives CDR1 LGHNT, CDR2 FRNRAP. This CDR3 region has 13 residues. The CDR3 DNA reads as TGTGCTAGTGCCAGCGGGGGTTCCTACGAGCAGTACTTC. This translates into CASASGGSYEQYF.

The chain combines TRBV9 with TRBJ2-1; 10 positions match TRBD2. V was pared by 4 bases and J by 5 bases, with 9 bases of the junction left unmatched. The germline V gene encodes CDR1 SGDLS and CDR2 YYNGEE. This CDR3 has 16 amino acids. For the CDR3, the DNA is TGTGCCAGCAGCCCCGGACTAGCGGAATCCAACAATGAGCAGTTCTTC. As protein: CASSPGLAESNNEQFF.

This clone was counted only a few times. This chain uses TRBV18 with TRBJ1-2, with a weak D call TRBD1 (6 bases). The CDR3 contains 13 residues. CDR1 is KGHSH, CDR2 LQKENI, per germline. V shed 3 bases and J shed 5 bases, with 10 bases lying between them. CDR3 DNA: TGTGCCAGCTCACCGGACAGTAAATATGGCTACACCTTC. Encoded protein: CASSPDSKYGYTF.

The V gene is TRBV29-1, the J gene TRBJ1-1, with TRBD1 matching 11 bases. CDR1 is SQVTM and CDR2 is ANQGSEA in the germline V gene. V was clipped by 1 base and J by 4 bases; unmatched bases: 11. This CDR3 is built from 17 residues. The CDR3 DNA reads TGCAGCGTTGAAGCCAGGGACAGGGGGGGGATCGGCACTGAAGCTTTCTTT. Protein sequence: CSVEARDRGGIGTEAFF.

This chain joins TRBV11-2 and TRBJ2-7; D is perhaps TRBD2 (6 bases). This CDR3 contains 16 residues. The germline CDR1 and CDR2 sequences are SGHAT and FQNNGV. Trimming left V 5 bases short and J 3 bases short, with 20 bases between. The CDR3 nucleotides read TGTGCCAGCAGCCCTTCCCCTCGGCGCGGGAACTACGAGCAGTACTTC. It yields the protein CASSPSPRRGNYEQYF.

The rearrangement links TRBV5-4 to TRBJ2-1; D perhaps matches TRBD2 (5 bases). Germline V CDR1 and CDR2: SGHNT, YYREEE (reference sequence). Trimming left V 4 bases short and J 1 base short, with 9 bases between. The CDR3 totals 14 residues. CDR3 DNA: TGTGCCAGCAGCGGGAGTCGTTCCTACAATGAGCAGTTCTTC. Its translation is CASSGSRSYNEQFF.

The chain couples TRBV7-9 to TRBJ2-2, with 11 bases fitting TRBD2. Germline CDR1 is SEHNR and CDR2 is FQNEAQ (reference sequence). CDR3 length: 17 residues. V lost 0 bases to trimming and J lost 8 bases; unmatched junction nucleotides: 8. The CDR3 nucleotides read TGTGCCAGCAGCTTAGCGCGTCAACTAGCGGGAGCTGGGGAGCTGTTTTTT. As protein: CASSLARQLAGAGELFF.

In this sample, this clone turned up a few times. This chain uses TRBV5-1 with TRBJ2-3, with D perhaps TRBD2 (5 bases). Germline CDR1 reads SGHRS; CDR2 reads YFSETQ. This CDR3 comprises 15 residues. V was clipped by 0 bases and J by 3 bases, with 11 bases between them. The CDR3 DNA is TGCGCCAGCAGCTTGGTGATGGGCGGGACAGATACGCAGTATTTT. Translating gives CASSLVMGGTDTQYF.

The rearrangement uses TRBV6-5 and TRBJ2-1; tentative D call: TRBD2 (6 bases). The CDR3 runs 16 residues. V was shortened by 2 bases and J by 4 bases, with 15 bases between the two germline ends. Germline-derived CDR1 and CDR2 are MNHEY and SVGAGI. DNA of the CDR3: TGTGCCAGCAGTTACCTAAACGCGGGAAAATACAATGAGCAGTTCTTC. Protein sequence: CASSYLNAGKYNEQFF.

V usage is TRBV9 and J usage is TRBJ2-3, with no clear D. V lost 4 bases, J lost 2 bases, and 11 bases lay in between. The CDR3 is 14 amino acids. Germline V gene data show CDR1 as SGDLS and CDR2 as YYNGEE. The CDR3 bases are TGTGCCAGCAGCCCCCGCGCACTCACAGATACGCAGTATTTT. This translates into CASSPRALTDTQYF.

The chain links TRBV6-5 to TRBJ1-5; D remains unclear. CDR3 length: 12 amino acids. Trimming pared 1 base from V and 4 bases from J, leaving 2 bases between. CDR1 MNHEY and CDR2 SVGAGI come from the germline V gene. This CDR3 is CASSYLNQPQHF. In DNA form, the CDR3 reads TGTGCCAGCAGTTACTTAAATCAGCCCCAGCATTTT.

CDR3 loop: CSTLSGGANYGYTF. For the CDR3, the DNA is TGTTCCACCCTAAGCGGGGGGGCCAACTATGGCTACACCTTC. The chain recombines TRBV7-9 with TRBJ1-2, with D perhaps matching TRBD1 (6 bases). The CDR3 totals 14 residues. Germline V gene sequence: CDR1 SEHNR, CDR2 FQNEAQ (reference sequence).

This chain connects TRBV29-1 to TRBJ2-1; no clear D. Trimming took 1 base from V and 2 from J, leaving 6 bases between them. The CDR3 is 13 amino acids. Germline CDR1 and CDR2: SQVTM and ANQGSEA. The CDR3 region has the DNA TGCAGCGTTGAAGGGGCCACCTACAATGAGCAGTTCTTC. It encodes CSVEGATYNEQFF.

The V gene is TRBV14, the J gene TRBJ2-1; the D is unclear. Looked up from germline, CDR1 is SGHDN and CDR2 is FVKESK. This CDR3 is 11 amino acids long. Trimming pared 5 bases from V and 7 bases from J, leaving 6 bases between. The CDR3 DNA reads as TGTGCCAGCAGCTCGCGTAATGAGCAGTTCTTC. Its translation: CASSSRNEQFF.

The CDR3 loop is CASSSQTSGGGRRNEQFF. The CDR3 nucleotides are TGTGCCAGCAGCTCCCAGACTAGCGGGGGGGGAAGGAGGAATGAGCAGTTCTTC. The V call is TRBV7-9, the J call TRBJ2-1, with TRBD2 matching over 14 bases. Unmatched junction bases numbered 12, after V lost 4 bases and J lost 7 bases. Germline CDR1 and CDR2: SEHNR and FQNEAQ (reference sequence). CDR3 length: 18 amino acids.

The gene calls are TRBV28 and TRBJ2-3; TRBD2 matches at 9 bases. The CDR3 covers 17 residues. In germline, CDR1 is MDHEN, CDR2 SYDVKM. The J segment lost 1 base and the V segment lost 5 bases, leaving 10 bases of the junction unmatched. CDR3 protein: CASSPTSGSTGTDTQYF. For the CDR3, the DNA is TGTGCCAGCAGTCCGACTAGCGGCTCGACGGGCACAGATACGCAGTATTTT.